The rows below give T cell receptor beta chains drawn from one sample of a study of cytomegalovirus exposure and HLA in healthy donors. Method: immunoSEQ multiplex PCR; TCRdb's copy keeps in-frame clones and lacks some. Found here are 55,000 to 75,000 clones; the top ten clones hold over 1.5%. Input material: PBMCs. The receptors were gathered from a woman aged 25 to 39 in good health and CMV-seronegative. The CDR3 runs from the conserved cysteine through the conserved F or W. D genes are given only for firm matches.

TRBD1	TRBV25-1	TRBJ2-1	CASSTRTGWNEQFF	TGTGCCAGCAGTACCAGGACAGGGTGGAATGAGCAGTTCTTC
TRBD1	TRBV5-1	TRBJ1-5	CASSLSGGSNQPQHF	TGCGCCAGCAGCTTGTCAGGGGGTAGCAATCAGCCCCAGCATTTT
TRBD2	TRBV6-5	TRBJ2-3	CASRGTSSPDTQYF	TGTGCCAGCAGGGGGACTAGTTCTCCAGATACGCAGTATTTT
TRBD1	TRBV28	TRBJ1-2	CASSLPTGGHYGYTF	TGTGCCAGCAGTTTACCGACAGGGGGCCACTATGGCTACACCTTC
-	TRBV6-1	TRBJ2-1	CASRTQGTEGEQFF	TGTGCCAGCAGGACACAGGGCACCGAGGGTGAGCAGTTCTTC
TRBD1	TRBV29-1	TRBJ1-5	CSGGQGRNQPQHF	TGCAGCGGGGGACAGGGGAGGAATCAGCCCCAGCATTTT
TRBD1	TRBV4-3	TRBJ2-7	CASSQDRDRYYEQYF	TGCGCCAGCAGCCAAGACCGGGACAGGTATTACGAGCAGTACTTC
-	TRBV19	TRBJ1-1	CATLRGTEAFF	TGTGCCACTTTACGGGGAACTGAAGCTTTCTTT
TRBD1	TRBV5-1	TRBJ2-7	CASSGDSAAYEQYF	TGCGCCAGCAGCGGGGACAGCGCCGCCTACGAGCAGTACTTC
-	TRBV18	TRBJ1-1	CASSPARAGASTEAFF	TGTGCCAGCTCCCCAGCAAGAGCAGGGGCCAGCACTGAAGCTTTCTTT
-	TRBV4-3	TRBJ2-1	CASSQDSPSSYNEQFF	TGCGCCAGCAGCCAAGACTCGCCGAGCTCCTACAATGAGCAGTTCTTC
TRBD1	TRBV9	TRBJ2-7	CASSVTGADSYEQYF	TGTGCCAGCAGCGTCACAGGGGCCGACTCCTACGAGCAGTACTTC
-	TRBV4-1	TRBJ1-2	CASSQAVDYGYTF	TGCGCCAGCAGCCAAGCCGTAGACTATGGCTACACCTTC
TRBD2	TRBV5-1	TRBJ2-7	CASSPRGSRLAGDEQYF	TGCGCCAGCAGCCCGCGGGGGTCAAGACTAGCGGGGGACGAGCAGTACTTC
-	TRBV29-1	TRBJ1-2	CSVGAIQREGLLRGYGYTF	TGCAGCGTTGGTGCGATACAGCGGGAAGGACTCCTCAGGGGTTATGGCTACACCTTC
TRBD1	TRBV27	TRBJ2-6	CASSLYGQGYSGANVLTF	TGTGCCAGCAGTTTATACGGACAGGGGTACTCTGGGGCCAACGTCCTGACTTTC
TRBD1	TRBV18	TRBJ1-2	CASSPLTPGGSESYGYTF	TGTGCCAGCTCACCACTGACGCCAGGGGGATCTGAGTCTTATGGCTACACCTTC
TRBD1	TRBV6-1	TRBJ2-7	CASSARTGQGGSYEQYF	TGTGCCAGCAGTGCCCGAACGGGACAGGGTGGGTCCTACGAGCAGTACTTC
TRBD1	TRBV25-1	TRBJ2-7	CASRLTGGSYEQYF	TGTGCCAGCAGATTGACAGGGGGCTCCTACGAGCAGTACTTC
TRBD1	TRBV7-7	TRBJ2-2	CASSTGQTTGELFF	TGTGCTAGCAGCACGGGACAGACCACCGGGGAGCTGTTTTTT
-	TRBV9	TRBJ1-4	CASSVGVGGETGEKLFF	TGTGCCAGCAGCGTAGGGGTAGGGGGGGAGACGGGTGAAAAACTGTTTTTT
TRBD2	TRBV7-9	TRBJ2-7	CASSSGLGTEQYF	TGTGCCAGCAGCTCAGGACTAGGCACCGAGCAGTACTTC
TRBD2	TRBV7-3	TRBJ2-1	CASSLMTSGYNEQFF	TGTGCCAGCAGCTTAATGACTAGCGGCTACAATGAGCAGTTCTTC
-	TRBV2	TRBJ1-1	CASRVTMNTEAFF	TGTGCCAGCAGGGTAACAATGAACACTGAAGCTTTCTTT
-	TRBV7-9	TRBJ2-7	CASSLDPYTPEQYF	TGTGCCAGCAGCTTAGACCCTTACACGCCCGAGCAGTACTTC
TRBD2	TRBV29-1	TRBJ2-5	CSLGAGAQETQYF	TGCAGCTTGGGAGCGGGGGCACAAGAGACCCAGTACTTC
-	TRBV9	TRBJ2-2	CASLLANTGELFF	TGTGCCAGCTTGCTAGCGAACACCGGGGAGCTGTTTTTT
TRBD1	TRBV28	TRBJ1-1	CASSLGTGWNTEAFF	TGTGCCAGCAGTTTGGGGACAGGGTGGAACACTGAAGCTTTCTTT
TRBD2	TRBV6-1	TRBJ2-7	CASSGLAPYEQYF	TGTGCCAGCAGTGGACTAGCTCCCTACGAGCAGTACTTC
TRBD1	TRBV30	TRBJ2-7	CALLGQPFYEQYF	TGTGCCCTCCTGGGACAGCCCTTCTACGAGCAGTACTTC
TRBD2	TRBV30	TRBJ2-7	CAWSVIRQGGNEQYF	TGTGCCTGGAGTGTAATACGGCAGGGAGGGAACGAGCAGTACTTC
-	TRBV30	TRBJ2-2	CAWKVGGEDTGELFF	TGTGCCTGGAAGGTCGGGGGTGAGGACACCGGGGAGCTGTTTTTT
TRBD1	TRBV7-2	TRBJ1-2	CASSTRTGPYGYTF	TGTGCCAGCAGCACTCGGACAGGGCCCTATGGCTACACCTTC
TRBD2	TRBV9	TRBJ2-7	CASSAGTSGSWVEQYF	TGTGCCAGCAGCGCCGGGACTAGCGGGAGTTGGGTCGAGCAGTACTTC
-	TRBV7-9	TRBJ1-5	CASSQQEGQPQHF	TGTGCCAGCAGCCAGCAGGAGGGTCAGCCCCAGCATTTT
-	TRBV27	TRBJ1-2	CASRPRWEGHGYTF	TGTGCCAGCAGGCCCCGCTGGGAGGGGCATGGCTACACCTTC
-	TRBV28	TRBJ2-7	CASSPASDYEQYF	TGTGCCAGCAGTCCGGCTAGCGATTACGAGCAGTACTTC